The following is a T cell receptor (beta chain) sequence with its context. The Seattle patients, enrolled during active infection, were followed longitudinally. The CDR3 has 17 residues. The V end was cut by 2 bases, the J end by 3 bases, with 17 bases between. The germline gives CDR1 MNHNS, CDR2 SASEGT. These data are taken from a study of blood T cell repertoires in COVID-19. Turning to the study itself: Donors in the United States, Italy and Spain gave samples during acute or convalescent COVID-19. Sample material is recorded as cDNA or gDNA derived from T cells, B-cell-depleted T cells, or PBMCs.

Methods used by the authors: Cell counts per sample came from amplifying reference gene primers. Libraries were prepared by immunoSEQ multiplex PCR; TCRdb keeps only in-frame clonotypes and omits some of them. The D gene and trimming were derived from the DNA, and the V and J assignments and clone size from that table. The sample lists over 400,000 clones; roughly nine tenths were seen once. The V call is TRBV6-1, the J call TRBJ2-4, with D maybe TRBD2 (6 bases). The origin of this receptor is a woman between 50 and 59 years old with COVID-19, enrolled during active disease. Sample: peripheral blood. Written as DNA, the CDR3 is TGTGCCAGCAGTGAACTATCCGGAGGGTTGGGCAAAAACATTCAGTACTTC. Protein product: CASSELSGGLGKNIQYF.